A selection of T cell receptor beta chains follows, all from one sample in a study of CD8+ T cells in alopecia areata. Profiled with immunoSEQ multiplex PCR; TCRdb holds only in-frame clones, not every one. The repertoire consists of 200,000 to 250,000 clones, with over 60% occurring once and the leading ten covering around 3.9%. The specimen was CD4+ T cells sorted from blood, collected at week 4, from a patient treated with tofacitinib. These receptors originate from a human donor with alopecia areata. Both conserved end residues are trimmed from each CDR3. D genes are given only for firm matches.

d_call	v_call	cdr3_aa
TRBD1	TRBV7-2	ASSLALSTGQGGTEAF
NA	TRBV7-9	ASSLERGSPLH
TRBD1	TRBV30	AWSSRGGSEAF
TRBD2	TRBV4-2	ASSQESGGQETQY
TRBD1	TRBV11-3	ASSPTGSGEQY
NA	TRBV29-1	SAYRGGEAF
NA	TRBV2	ASSGAGMNTEAF
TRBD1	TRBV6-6	AISESRGQNYGYT
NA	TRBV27	ASSGSGSPLH
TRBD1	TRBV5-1	ASSSDTGGVAF
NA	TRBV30	AWSPGGGQPQH
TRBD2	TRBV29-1	SVAGTSGSQETQY
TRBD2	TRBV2	ASRGTSGDTGELF
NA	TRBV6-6	ASKSGQQLTGELF
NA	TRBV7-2	ASSRAGGLNTEAF